A single sample is the source of the 13 T cell receptor beta chains below, sequenced in a study of blood T cell repertoires in COVID-19. Sequenced by immunoSEQ multiplex PCR; TCRdb stores in-frame clones only, minus some. The data contain around 130,000 clones, 65% to 90% of them singletons. Specimen: peripheral blood. Receptors were obtained from a man aged 45 to 65 with acute or convalescent COVID-19.

V usage is TRBV6-4 and J usage is TRBJ1-1, with 8 bases that match TRBD1. The CDR3 runs 14 residues. The V gene's germline CDR1 is MRHNA and CDR2 SNTAGT. V lost 8 bases, J lost 0 bases, and 5 bases stayed unmatched. The CDR3 DNA reads as TGTGCCAGCCGGCAGGGGGCTATGAACACTGAAGCTTTCTTT. Translating it yields CASRQGAMNTEAFF.

This sequence joins TRBV19 and TRBJ1-6, with D unclear. V lost 5 bases to trimming and J lost 14 bases, with 10 bases between them. Germline-derived CDR1 and CDR2 are LNHDA and SQIVND (reference sequence). CDR3 size: 11 residues. The CDR3 loop is CASSRETSLHF. CDR3 in DNA: TGTGCCAGTAGTCGGGAGACGTCCCTCCACTTT. Together with reference TRBV19 and TRBJ1-6, the CDR3 gives the full variable domain: DGGITQSPKYLFRKEGQNVTLSCEQNLNHDAMYWYRQDPGQGLRLIYYSQIVNDFQKGDIAEGYSVSREKKESFPLTVTSAQKNPTAFYLCASSRETSLHFGNGTRLTVT.

The chain joins TRBV19 to TRBJ2-7; TRBD1 matches at 11 bases. Germline CDR1 is LNHDA and CDR2 is SQIVND (reference sequence). The V and J ends lost 6 bases and 3 bases, in that order; junction bases with no gene match: 4. The CDR3 is 14 residues long. CDR3 sequence reads: CASSGTGGFYEQYF. The CDR3 bases are TGTGCCAGTAGCGGGACAGGGGGTTTCTACGAGCAGTACTTC.

The chain links TRBV11-3 to TRBJ2-1, with 8 nucleotides matching TRBD1. In germline, CDR1 is SGHNT, CDR2 YENEEA. The CDR3 sequence is 16 residues long. Unmatched junction bases numbered 16, after V lost 5 bases and J lost 10 bases. The CDR3 DNA sequence: TGTGCCAGCAGCCTAACAGGGGGACCCACTGTAGGGGAGCAGTTCTTC. Encoded protein: CASSLTGGPTVGEQFF.

This chain uses TRBV10-3 with TRBJ2-3; 10 nucleotides line up with TRBD2. The CDR3 length is 15 residues. Germline lookup yields CDR1 ENHRY and CDR2 SYGVKD. With V trimmed by 6 bases and J by 4 bases, 7 bases remained unmatched. This CDR3 reads CAIRGAGGSPDTQYF. CDR3 bases: TGTGCCATCAGGGGAGCGGGAGGGTCCCCAGATACGCAGTATTTT.

This chain links TRBV9 with TRBJ2-7, with 7 bases lining up with TRBD1. Germline-derived CDR1 and CDR2 are SGDLS and YYNGEE. The ends lost 0 bases at V and 4 bases at J; junction bases unmatched: 4. This CDR3 is built from 14 residues. The CDR3 loop reads CASSVEQGWYEQYF. CDR3 in DNA: TGTGCCAGCAGCGTAGAACAGGGGTGGTACGAGCAGTACTTC.

In this sample, this clone turned up once. This chain uses TRBV6-5 with TRBJ2-5; perhaps TRBD1 as D (6 bases). Germline values: CDR1 MNHEY, CDR2 SVGAGI. This CDR3 region has 15 residues. The V and J ends lost 4 bases and 5 bases respectively, with 17 bases between them. CDR3 coding DNA: TGTGCCAGCAGTTTTTCTGGGGGCCGTATCGAGACCCAGTACTTC. Encoded protein: CASSFSGGRIETQYF.

V usage is TRBV24-1 and J usage is TRBJ2-1; TRBD1 matches at 7 bases. The trim removed 5 bases at V and 4 bases at J, leaving 1 base unmatched. This CDR3 region has 13 residues. Germline V CDR1 and CDR2: KGHDR, SFDVKD. The CDR3 DNA reads as TGTGCCACCAGTGCGGGACAGTACAATGAGCAGTTCTTC. Amino acids: CATSAGQYNEQFF.

The chain joins TRBV11-2 to TRBJ2-5; D call uncertain. The CDR3 length is 12 residues. V lost 0 bases, J lost 7 bases, and 6 bases lay in between. The germline V gene has CDR1 SGHAT and CDR2 FQNNGV. The DNA for the CDR3 is TGTGCCAGCAGCTTAGATGTCGGGACCCAGTACTTC. Its protein product is CASSLDVGTQYF. The full variable domain, rest sourced from reference TRBV11-2 and TRBJ2-5, is EAGVAQSPRYKIIEKRQSVAFWCNPISGHATLYWYQQILGQGPKLLIQFQNNGVVDDSQLPKDRFSAERLKGVDSTLKIQPAKLEDSAVYLCASSLDVGTQYFGPGTRLLVL.

The chain recombines TRBV12-5 with TRBJ1-4; 7 nucleotides align to TRBD1. The V segment lost 7 bases and the J segment 0 bases; nucleotides outside the gene matches: 5. This CDR3 has 15 residues. Germline-derived CDR1 and CDR2 are LGHNT and FRNRAP. CDR3 sequence: CASVPQGATNEKLFF. CDR3 in DNA: TGTGCTAGTGTTCCCCAGGGGGCAACTAATGAAAAACTGTTTTTT.

The V gene is TRBV11-2, the J gene TRBJ2-1; 7 bases map to TRBD2. V dropped 5 bases and J dropped 6; count of bases not matched to a gene: 7. Germline assignment: CDR1 SGHAT and CDR2 FQNNGV. The CDR3 is made up of 14 amino acids. The CDR3 DNA is TGTGCCAGCAGCCGACCCACGGGGGGCAATGAGCAGTTCTTC. This codes for CASSRPTGGNEQFF.

The J gene is TRBJ2-7, the V gene TRBV24-1, with 10 bases that match TRBD2. The CDR3 consists of 15 residues. V lost 4 bases to trimming and J lost 6 bases; unmatched junction nucleotides: 8. Germline V gene data show CDR1 as KGHDR and CDR2 as SFDVKD. CDR3: CATSDASGRAFEQYF. DNA for the CDR3: TGTGCCACCAGTGACGCCAGCGGGAGGGCCTTCGAGCAGTACTTC.

The chain joins TRBV3-1 (or the pseudogene TRBV3-2) to TRBJ2-7; no reliable D call. Germline V gene data show CDR1 as LGHDT and CDR2 as YNNKEL (reference sequence). Trimming took off 4 bases at V and 3 bases at J, with 16 bases between the two ends. The CDR3 length is 15 residues. CDR3 region: CASSRGIGENYEQYF. CDR3 sequence (DNA): TGTGCCAGCAGCCGTGGAATAGGAGAGAACTACGAGCAGTACTTC.